This T cell receptor beta chain was sequenced in a study of control samples from healthy donors and cancer patients. Clones were sequenced by immunoSEQ multiplex PCR, and TCRdb holds only the in-frame ones, with some missing. The profile shows under 450,000 clones, approximately 90% of them singletons. The sequenced sample was PBMCs. This sequence was found in a man between 40 and 49 years old with head and neck cancer.

In nucleotides, the CDR3 is TGTGCCAGCAGTCGGGCGGGACAGGGACTAATCGGGGAGCTGTTTTTT. Encoded protein: CASSRAGQGLIGELFF. This rearrangement joins TRBV7-6 to TRBJ2-2, with 9 bases that match TRBD1. Germline V gene sequence: CDR1 SGHVS, CDR2 FNYEAQ. The junction had 12 bases not matched to a gene; V was cut back by 6 bases and J by 7 bases. The CDR3 extends over 16 amino acids.